These 22 T cell receptor beta chains originate from one sample sequenced in a study of T cell changes during pregnancy in multiple sclerosis. Profiling relied on immunoSEQ multiplex PCR, and the TCRdb table lists in-frame clones only, not all of them. The data contain about 53,000 clones, around 90% of them singletons. This specimen consisted of peripheral blood, obtained after pregnancy. These receptors all come from a female donor in good health, enrolled as a control in a pregnancy study.

This clone was found a few times. V is TRBV11-2 and J is TRBJ1-2; 8 positions agree with TRBD1. Germline trimming cut 5 bases from V and 8 bases from J; bases unmatched to any gene: 7. CDR1 is SGHAT, CDR2 FQNNGV, per germline. The CDR3 covers 13 residues. CDR3 DNA: TGTGCCAGCAGCCGCAGGGGGCAGGGAGGCTACACCTTC. It encodes CASSRRGQGGYTF.

The chain recombines TRBV13 with TRBJ1-1, with 9 bases fitting TRBD1. The CDR3 extends over 16 amino acids. After removal of 7 bases from V and 4 bases from J, the junction contained 13 bases not matched to a gene. Germline lookup yields CDR1 PRHDT and CDR2 FYEKMQ (reference sequence). CDR3 residues: CASTQLDRGRATEAFF. Written as DNA, the CDR3 is TGTGCCAGCACCCAACTGGACAGGGGACGGGCCACTGAAGCTTTCTTT.

The V call is TRBV6-8, the J call TRBJ2-1; D unclear. Germline CDR1 and CDR2: MNHGY and SAAAGT. The CDR3 runs 16 residues. V was pared by 2 bases and J by 8 bases, with 19 bases between. CDR3 region: CASSYPTMGLFDEQFF. DNA of the CDR3: TGTGCCAGCAGTTACCCGACGATGGGCCTCTTCGATGAGCAGTTCTTC.

In this sample, this clone turned up a few times. The V call is TRBV6-4, the J call TRBJ1-1; possibly TRBD1 for D (6 bases). With 3 bases removed from V and 2 bases from J, the gap between germline ends came to 10 bases. The CDR3 covers 14 residues. Per the germline V gene, CDR1 is MRHNA and CDR2 is SNTAGT. The CDR3 coding sequence is TGTGCCAGCAGTGAGGGGGCGGAAAACACTGAAGCTTTCTTT. It translates to CASSEGAENTEAFF.

The chain combines TRBV7-2 with TRBJ1-6; 8 bases map to TRBD1. J gave up 7 bases and V 5 bases, and 7 bases lay outside the gene matches. Germline CDR1 reads SGHTA; CDR2 reads FQGNSA. The CDR3 runs 15 residues. The CDR3 DNA follows: TGTGCCAGCAGCCCTGACAGGGGCGAAAATTCACCCCTCCACTTT. Residues: CASSPDRGENSPLHF.

The chain couples TRBV7-8 to TRBJ2-1; TRBD2 matches at 12 bases. Germline V gene lookup returns CDR1 SGHVS and CDR2 FQNEAQ. The CDR3 spans 17 residues. V shed 5 bases, J shed 0 bases, and the junction held 5 bases outside the gene matches. CDR3 loop: CASSRTSGGPSYNEQFF. In nucleotides, the CDR3 is TGTGCCAGCAGCCGTACTAGCGGGGGGCCCTCCTACAATGAGCAGTTCTTC. Filled out from reference TRBV7-8 and TRBJ2-1, the complete variable domain reads GAGVSQSPRYKVAKRGQDVALRCDPISGHVSLFWYQQALGQGPEFLTYFQNEAQLDKSGLPSDRFFAERPEGSVSTLKIQRTQQEDSAVYLCASSRTSGGPSYNEQFFGPGTRLTVL.

V and J are TRBV9 and TRBJ1-1; 12 bases map to TRBD1. This CDR3 has 19 residues. Looked up from germline, CDR1 is SGDLS and CDR2 is YYNGEE. V gave up 0 bases and J gave up 6 bases; unmatched junction bases: 15. The CDR3 loop reads CASSVGVGGQGARGPEAFF. In nucleotides, the CDR3 is TGTGCCAGCAGCGTAGGAGTTGGGGGACAGGGGGCTCGTGGTCCTGAAGCTTTCTTT.

This chain joins TRBV10-3 and TRBJ1-2, with D unresolved. Trimming stripped 3 bases from V and 2 bases from J, with 10 bases between. From germline, CDR1 is ENHRY and CDR2 SYGVKD. This CDR3 comprises 14 residues. The CDR3 here is CAISETAGNYGYTF. The CDR3 DNA reads TGTGCCATCAGTGAAACGGCGGGAAACTATGGCTACACCTTC.

This sequence joins TRBV5-1 and TRBJ2-3, with 9 bases identical to TRBD1. Germline assignment: CDR1 SGHRS and CDR2 YFSETQ. V gave up 3 bases and J gave up 2 bases; unmatched junction bases: 7. This CDR3 is 16 amino acids long. CDR3 sequence: CASSSKTGGFTDTQYF. CDR3 sequence (DNA): TGCGCCAGCAGCTCCAAGACAGGGGGGTTCACAGATACGCAGTATTTT.

This chain uses TRBV27 with TRBJ2-7; 11 nucleotides agree with TRBD2. Germline V CDR1 and CDR2: MNHEY, SMNVEV (reference sequence). This CDR3 region has 14 residues. V lost 3 bases to trimming and J lost 6 bases; unmatched junction nucleotides: 4. As DNA, the CDR3 is TGTGCCAGCAGTTTGGTGACTAGCGGGACCGAGCAGTACTTC. Its protein is CASSLVTSGTEQYF.

V gene TRBV27 combines with J gene TRBJ2-1; unclear D gene. CDR3 size: 12 residues. V was pared by 6 bases and J by 9 bases, with 12 bases between. CDR1 and CDR2 from the germline V gene are MNHEY and SMNVEV (reference sequence). The DNA of the CDR3 is TGTGCCAGCAGACCCCTAGTCGGTGAGCAGTTCTTC. This encodes CASRPLVGEQFF.

V is TRBV4-1 and J is TRBJ2-3, with 7 bases fitting TRBD1. Germline loops: CDR1 MGHRA, CDR2 YSYEKL. CDR3 length equals 14 residues. Losses at the gene ends were 7 bases for V and 1 base for J; bases not matched to a gene: 5. The CDR3 DNA sequence: TGCGCCAGCACCGACAGGGTGGGCACAGATACGCAGTATTTT. This translates into CASTDRVGTDTQYF.

This sequence joins TRBV9 and TRBJ2-2; 13 nucleotides line up with TRBD2. Per the germline V gene, CDR1 is SGDLS and CDR2 is YYNGEE. This CDR3 contains 17 residues. Losses at the gene ends were 3 bases for V and 5 bases for J; bases not matched to a gene: 7. CDR3 bases: TGTGCCAGCAGCGCCGGACTAGCGGGAGTTAAGACCGGGGAGCTGTTTTTT. It encodes CASSAGLAGVKTGELFF.

This sequence joins TRBV29-1 and TRBJ2-3; the match to TRBD2 covers 7 bases. The V gene end was trimmed by 7 bases and the J gene end by 4 bases; junction bases not matched to a gene: 11. The CDR3 is 14 amino acids. Germline CDR1 and CDR2: SQVTM and ANQGSEA. The CDR3 reads CSAPTSVTPDTQYF. In DNA, the CDR3 is TGCAGCGCACCCACTAGCGTCACGCCAGATACGCAGTATTTT.

The V gene is TRBV6-5, the J gene TRBJ1-6; D is undetermined. Trimming removed 4 bases from V and 2 bases from J, with 9 bases in between. CDR1 and CDR2 (germline): MNHEY, SVGAGI. The CDR3 spans 15 residues. The CDR3 region is CASSSGTAYNSPLHF. CDR3 coding DNA: TGTGCCAGCAGTTCGGGAACCGCCTATAATTCACCCCTCCACTTT.

This chain uses TRBV5-1 with TRBJ2-3; 8 bases fit TRBD1. This CDR3 is built from 15 residues. The germline V gene has CDR1 SGHRS and CDR2 YFSETQ. V shed 7 bases and J 0 bases; nucleotides not matched to a gene: 7. The CDR3 protein is CASGQGFRSTDTQYF. In DNA, the CDR3 is TGCGCCAGCGGACAGGGTTTCCGTAGCACAGATACGCAGTATTTT.

This chain connects TRBV28 to TRBJ1-2; TRBD1 aligns across 8 bases. The CDR3 length is 15 residues. Germline lookup yields CDR1 MDHEN and CDR2 SYDVKM. V dropped 7 bases and J dropped 0; count of bases not matched to a gene: 7. Here the CDR3 DNA reads TGTGCCAGCATTCGAGACAGGGGAGCTAACTATGGCTACACCTTC. It encodes CASIRDRGANYGYTF.

This rearrangement joins TRBV7-3 to TRBJ2-5; no definite D call. The germline CDR1 and CDR2 sequences are SGHTA and FQGTGA. The CDR3 totals 12 residues. The germline V and J ends were trimmed by 0 bases and 5 bases, with 4 bases remaining between them. The CDR3 DNA sequence: TGTGCCAGCAGCTTAACTCTGGAGACCCAGTACTTC. This sequence encodes CASSLTLETQYF.

Remarks on this clone: Within the sample, other DNA sequences also encode this same CDR3. This chain connects TRBV7-9 to TRBJ2-3; tentatively, D is TRBD2 (6 bases). The CDR3 contains 14 residues. The germline CDR1 and CDR2 sequences are SEHNR and FQNEAQ (reference sequence). Between the trimmed V and J ends, which lost 1 base and 2 bases, there was a span of 7 bases. The CDR3 bases are TGTGCCAGCAGCTTAGGGGACTCCACAGATACGCAGTATTTT. As protein: CASSLGDSTDTQYF. The whole variable domain, remainder taken from reference TRBV7-9 and TRBJ2-3, is DTGVSQNPRHKITKRGQNVTFRCDPISEHNRLYWYRQTLGQGPEFLTYFQNEAQLEKSRLLSDRFSAERPKGSFSTLEIQRTEQGDSAMYLCASSLGDSTDTQYFGPGTRLTVL.

The chain has TRBV18 and TRBJ2-7; TRBD2 matches 9 bases. CDR3 length: 17 residues. V shed 5 bases, J shed 2 bases, and the junction held 13 bases outside the gene matches. In germline, CDR1 is KGHSH, CDR2 LQKENI. CDR3 DNA sequence: TGTGCCAGCTCAGTCAGGACTAGCGCGGGGGCCCCCTACGAGCAGTACTTC. It is translated as CASSVRTSAGAPYEQYF.

This chain uses TRBV7-2 with TRBJ2-7, with D perhaps matching TRBD2 (5 bases). The CDR3 has 13 amino acids. Germline V lookup: CDR1 SGHTA, CDR2 FQGNSA. V shed 5 bases and J shed 7 bases, with 15 bases lying between them. The CDR3 DNA follows: TGTGCCAGCAGCCCCAGTAGGAGGAGGGAGCAGTACTTC. It is translated as CASSPSRRREQYF. Full variable domain (remainder filled in from reference TRBV7-2 and TRBJ2-7): GAGVSQSPSNKVTEKGKDVELRCDPISGHTALYWYRQSLGQGLEFLIYFQGNSAPDKSGLPSDRFSAERTGGSVSTLTIQRTQQEDSAVYLCASSPSRRREQYFGPGTRLTVT.

The chain carries TRBV4-2 and TRBJ2-1, with 10 bases identical to TRBD2. Germline V CDR1 and CDR2: LGHNA, YNFKEQ. This CDR3 spans 16 amino acids. V shed 1 base and J 5 bases; nucleotides not matched to a gene: 5. The CDR3 here is CASSQGTSGDHNEQFF. As DNA, the CDR3 is TGTGCCAGCAGCCAAGGTACTAGCGGGGATCACAATGAGCAGTTCTTC.